This note documents a single TCR beta chain sequence. Clones were sequenced by immunoSEQ multiplex PCR, and TCRdb holds only the in-frame ones, with some missing. The sample has 150,000 to 200,000 clones, roughly 85% seen once. This entry belongs to a study of blood T cell repertoires in COVID-19. About the study: The analysed material was cDNA or gDNA that came from T cells, B-cell-depleted T cells, or PBMCs.

Individuals aged 18 to 89 years were recruited from about two dozen US areas. The receptor comes from a woman aged 70-85 years in a cohort exposed to, infected with or recovered from COVID-19 (not recorded which). Sequencing used PBMCs or T cells enriched from blood (not recorded which).

In DNA, the CDR3 is TGTGCCAGCAGACCCAGGGGACTAGCGGCTTACAATGAGCAGTTCTTC. Its protein product is CASRPRGLAAYNEQFF. The V call is TRBV5-4, the J call TRBJ2-1; the match to TRBD2 covers 11 bases. CDR3 length equals 16 residues. CDR1 and CDR2 (germline): SGHNT, YYREEE (reference sequence). V lost 5 bases to trimming and J lost 4 bases; unmatched junction nucleotides: 8.